The 4 T cell receptor beta chains below all came from one sample that was sequenced in a study of T cells in narcolepsy. This table comes from immunoSEQ multiplex PCR, and its TCRdb copy is limited to in-frame clones, with some not included. Of approximately 24,000 clones in the sample, about 79% are singletons; the top ten hold 0.7% to 0.75%. The sequenced sample consisted of CD45RA- memory CD4+ T cells from PBMCs. Receptors were obtained from a human donor with narcolepsy.

The chain couples TRBV28 to TRBJ1-2; 7 nucleotides agree with TRBD1. The trim removed 8 bases at V and 1 base at J, leaving 4 bases unmatched. The CDR3 consists of 13 residues. CDR1 and CDR2 from the germline V gene are MDHEN and SYDVKM. The CDR3 region has the DNA TGTGCCAGCCGGACAGGCTTTAACTATGGCTACACCTTC. Protein product: CASRTGFNYGYTF.

J is TRBJ1-6 and V is TRBV19, with TRBD1 matching over 8 bases. V dropped 5 bases and J dropped 10; count of bases not matched to a gene: 7. The CDR3 loop spans 14 amino acids. From germline, CDR1 is LNHDA and CDR2 SQIVND (reference sequence). CDR3 bases: TGTGCCAGTAGTGCGGACAGGGCGGCATCACCCCTCCACTTT. Protein: CASSADRAASPLHF.

The chain couples TRBV5-1 to TRBJ2-5; TRBD1 might be the D (6 bases). CDR1 is SGHRS, CDR2 YFSETQ, per germline. The CDR3 has 16 residues. Deletions cut 4 bases from V and 4 bases from J, with 20 bases between. CDR3 DNA sequence: TGCGCCAGCAGCACCGGGACAAGGGAAGGTGCAGAGACCCAGTACTTC. It codes for CASSTGTREGAETQYF. Based on the CDR3 plus reference TRBV5-1 and TRBJ2-5, the full variable domain is KAGVTQTPRYLIKTRGQQVTLSCSPISGHRSVSWYQQTPGQGLQFLFEYFSETQRNKGNFPGRFSGRQFSNSRSEMNVSTLELGDSALYLCASSTGTREGAETQYFGPGTRLLVL.

The rearrangement joins TRBV19 to TRBJ1-6; perhaps TRBD1 as D (5 bases). CDR3 length: 16 amino acids. Deletions cut 7 bases from V and 5 bases from J, with 18 bases between. Germline V lookup: CDR1 LNHDA, CDR2 SQIVND (reference sequence). In DNA, the CDR3 is TGTGCCAGTACCACGCGGCGGGGGACCGATAATTCACCCCTCCACTTT. It translates to CASTTRRGTDNSPLHF.